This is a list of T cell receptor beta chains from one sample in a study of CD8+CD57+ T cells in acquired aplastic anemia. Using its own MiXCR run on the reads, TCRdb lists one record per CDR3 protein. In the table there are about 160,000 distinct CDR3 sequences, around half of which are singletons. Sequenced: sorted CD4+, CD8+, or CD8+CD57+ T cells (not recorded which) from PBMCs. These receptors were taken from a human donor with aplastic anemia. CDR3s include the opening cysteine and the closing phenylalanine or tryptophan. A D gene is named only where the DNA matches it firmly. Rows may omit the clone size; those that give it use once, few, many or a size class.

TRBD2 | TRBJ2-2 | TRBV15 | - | TGTGCCACCAGCGGACTAGCGGAGGGGGACACCGGGGAGCTGTTTTTT | CATSGLAEGDTGELFF
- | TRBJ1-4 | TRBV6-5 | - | TGTGCCAGCAGTTATTCCAGGGACGGCAAAAAACTGTTTTTT | CASSYSRDGKKLFF
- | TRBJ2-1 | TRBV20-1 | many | TGCAGTGCTAGAGATCTAAGACAGACGAACAATGAGCAGTTCTTC | CSARDLRQTNNEQFF
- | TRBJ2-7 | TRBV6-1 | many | TGTGCCAGCAGTGAAGCAGGCCTTTTCTACGAGCAGTACTTC | CASSEAGLFYEQYF
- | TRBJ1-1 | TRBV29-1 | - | TGCAGCGTTGGCCACCCGACGAGCTCTCGGTGGGACACTGAAGCTTTCTTT | CSVGHPTSSRWDTEAFF
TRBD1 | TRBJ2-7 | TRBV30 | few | TGTGCCTCCGGGACAGGGAGTCTCTACGAGCAGTACTTC | CASGTGSLYEQYF
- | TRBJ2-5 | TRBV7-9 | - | TGTGCCAGCAGCCCCTCCCAGGGACGGGGGGAGACCCAGTACTTC | CASSPSQGRGETQYF
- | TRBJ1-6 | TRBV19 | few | TGTGCCAGTAGTTCTTTAAATTCACCCCTCCACTTT | CASSSLNSPLHF
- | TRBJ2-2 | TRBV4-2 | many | TGTGCCAGCAGCCAATCGGGTAGCGGTGCCGGGGAGCTGTTTTTT | CASSQSGSGAGELFF
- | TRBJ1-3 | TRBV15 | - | TGTGCCACCAGCAGAGATCCTACGAGTAACTCTGGAAACACCATATATTTT | CATSRDPTSNSGNTIYF
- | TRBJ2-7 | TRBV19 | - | TGTGCCAGTAGACGACAGGGCCAGCGGGGCGAGCAGTACTTC | CASRRQGQRGEQYF
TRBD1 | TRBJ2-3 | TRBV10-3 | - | TGTGCCGCCTCAGGGGGTTCCCCGGATACGCAGTATTTT | CAASGGSPDTQYF
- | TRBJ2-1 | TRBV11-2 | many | TGTGCCAGCAGCTTAGCTGAGCAGTTCTTC | CASSLAEQFF
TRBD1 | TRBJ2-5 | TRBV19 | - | TGTGCCAGCAGTCCGACAGGGGAACAAGAGACCCAGTACTTC | CASSPTGEQETQYF
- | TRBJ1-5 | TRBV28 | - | TGTGCCAGCAGTTTAGGGGACCGGGCCCAGCATTTT | CASSLGDRAQHF
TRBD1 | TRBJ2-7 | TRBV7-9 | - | TGTGCCAGCAGCCTTAACGAGGGGGCTCTCTCCGAGCAGTACTTC | CASSLNEGALSEQYF
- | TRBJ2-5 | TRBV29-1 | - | TGCAGCGTTGAAGGGCCTAGCCCAGAGACCCAGTACTTC | CSVEGPSPETQYF
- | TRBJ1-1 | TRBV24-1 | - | TGTGCCACCAGTGATGGCCCTGGAAACACTGAAGCTTTCTTT | CATSDGPGNTEAFF
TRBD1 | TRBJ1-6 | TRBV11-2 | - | TGTGCCAGCAGCGACAGGGGGCTGAGTAATTCACCCCTCCACTTT | CASSDRGLSNSPLHF
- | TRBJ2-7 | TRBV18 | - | TGTGCCAGCTCACCACCCCTGGGGGCCTTGACCTACGAGCAGTACTTC | CASSPPLGALTYEQYF
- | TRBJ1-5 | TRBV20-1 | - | TGCAGTGCTAGAAGGTCTAGCAATCAGCCCCAGCATTTT | CSARRSSNQPQHF
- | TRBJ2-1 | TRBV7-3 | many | TGTGCCAGCACTAATACGGGCGGATCCTACAATGAGCAGTTCTTC | CASTNTGGSYNEQFF
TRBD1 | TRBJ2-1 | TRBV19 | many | TGTGCCAGTAGTATGGAGAGGACAGGGGGCACGGGTAATGAGCAGTTCTTC | CASSMERTGGTGNEQFF
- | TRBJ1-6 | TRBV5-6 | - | TGTGCCAGCAGCTTGAACCAGGGTCGATCACCCCTCCACTTT | CASSLNQGRSPLHF
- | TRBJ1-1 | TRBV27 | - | TGTGCCAGCAGCTTGCTAGAAGCTTTCTTT | CASSLLEAFF
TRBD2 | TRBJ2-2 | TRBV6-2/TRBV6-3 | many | TGTGCCAGCAGACGAGCGGGAGGGCCGTCCGGGGAGCTGTTTTTT | CASRRAGGPSGELFF
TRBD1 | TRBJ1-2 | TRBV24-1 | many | TGTGCCACCAGCTCCGGGACAGGGGGCTATGGCTACACCTTC | CATSSGTGGYGYTF
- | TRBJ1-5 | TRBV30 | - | TGTGCCTGGGCCGGGGACGGAAATCAGCCCCAGCATTTT | CAWAGDGNQPQHF
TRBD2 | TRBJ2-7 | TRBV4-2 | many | TGTGCCAGCAGCCAATTCTTACTAGCGGCAGACGCCTACGAGCAGTACTTC | CASSQFLLAADAYEQYF
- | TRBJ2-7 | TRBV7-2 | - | TGCGCCAGCAGTACCCCTGCACTGACCTACGAGCAGTACTTC | CASSTPALTYEQYF
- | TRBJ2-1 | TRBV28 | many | TGTGCCAGCAGCCCTCCCGGACAGAGGAATGAGCAGTTCTTC | CASSPPGQRNEQFF
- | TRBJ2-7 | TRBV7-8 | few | TGTGCCAGCAGCCTTGGACACCTCTACGAGCAGTACTTC | CASSLGHLYEQYF
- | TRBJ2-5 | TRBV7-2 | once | TGTGCCGGCAGCTTGAGAGAGACCCAGTACTTC | CAGSLRETQYF
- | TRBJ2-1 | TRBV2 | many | TGTGCCAGCAGTGAACTCCCTTCCTCCTACAATGAGCAGTTCTTC | CASSELPSSYNEQFF
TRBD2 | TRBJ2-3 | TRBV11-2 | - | TGTGCCAGCAGTTTTAGCGGGAGGGGGACAGATACGCAGTATTTT | CASSFSGRGTDTQYF
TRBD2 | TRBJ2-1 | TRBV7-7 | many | TGTGCCAGCAGCTTAGGGACTAGCGGGAGCCCTGAGCAGTTCTTC | CASSLGTSGSPEQFF
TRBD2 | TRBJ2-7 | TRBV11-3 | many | TGTGCCAGCAGCATTCCAGCGGGGACCACCTACGAGCAGTACTTC | CASSIPAGTTYEQYF